These T cell receptor beta chains were read from a single sample in a study of shared clonotypes between healthy human individuals. The table came from immunoSEQ multiplex PCR; TCRdb's copy has only in-frame clones and leaves some out. The sample has about a million clones; roughly 80% are singletons. Sequencing was performed on memory CD4+ T cells sorted from blood. These receptors all stem from a man younger than 35 in good health. Both conserved end residues are part of each CDR3. A D gene is named only where the DNA matches it firmly. A row's size may be missing; if present it is once, few, many or a size class.

V gene: TRBV2
D gene: -
clone size: -
J gene: TRBJ1-3
CDR3 DNA: TGTGCCAGCAGTGAAGCGGGGGGGATCTGGCTTTCTCTAGCGAACACCATATATTTT
CDR3 protein: CASSEAGGIWLSLANTIYF

V gene: TRBV29-1
D gene: TRBD2
clone size: -
J gene: TRBJ2-3
CDR3 DNA: TGCAGCGTTGAAAAACTTGGCGGGAGTGCAGATACGCAGTATTTT
CDR3 protein: CSVEKLGGSADTQYF

V gene: TRBV11-2
D gene: -
clone size: -
J gene: TRBJ2-3
CDR3 DNA: TGTGCCAGCAGCTTAGGACACTTTCAGTATTTT
CDR3 protein: CASSLGHFQYF

V gene: TRBV7-2
D gene: TRBD2
clone size: -
J gene: TRBJ2-5
CDR3 DNA: TGTGCCAGCAGCCTACAGACTAGCGGGAGGGAGACCCAGTACTTC
CDR3 protein: CASSLQTSGRETQYF

V gene: TRBV6-5
D gene: TRBD2
clone size: -
J gene: TRBJ2-1
CDR3 DNA: TGTGCCAGCAGTTACGGGCCACTAGCGGGAGTACAGTTCTTC
CDR3 protein: CASSYGPLAGVQFF

V gene: TRBV5-1
D gene: TRBD1
clone size: -
J gene: TRBJ2-7
CDR3 DNA: TGCGCCAGCAGCTCGGGAACAGGGGGCGTATACGAGCAGTACTTC
CDR3 protein: CASSSGTGGVYEQYF

V gene: TRBV11-2
D gene: TRBD2
clone size: -
J gene: TRBJ2-3
CDR3 DNA: TGTGCCAGCAGCCCGGGACTAAGATCAGATACGCAGTATTTT
CDR3 protein: CASSPGLRSDTQYF

V gene: TRBV6-5
D gene: TRBD1
clone size: -
J gene: TRBJ1-4
CDR3 DNA: TGTGCCAGCAGGTTCGGGACAGGAAATAATGAAAAACTGTTTTTT
CDR3 protein: CASRFGTGNNEKLFF

V gene: TRBV19
D gene: -
clone size: -
J gene: TRBJ1-2
CDR3 DNA: TGTGCCAGTAGTCGACGGGGCCAGGCACCTAACTATGGCTACACCTTC
CDR3 protein: CASSRRGQAPNYGYTF

V gene: TRBV10-3
D gene: -
clone size: -
J gene: TRBJ2-7
CDR3 DNA: TGTGCCATCAGTGGTGGCAGGGAGGACGAGCAGTACTTC
CDR3 protein: CAISGGREDEQYF

V gene: TRBV30
D gene: -
clone size: -
J gene: TRBJ1-1
CDR3 DNA: TGTACCTGGAGTGTGGGGTCGAACACTGAAGCTTTCTTT
CDR3 protein: CTWSVGSNTEAFF

V gene: TRBV19
D gene: -
clone size: few
J gene: TRBJ2-2
CDR3 DNA: TGTGCCAGTAGATGGATTTGGACAGACGCGTCCGGGGAGCTGTTTTTT
CDR3 protein: CASRWIWTDASGELFF

V gene: TRBV7-9
D gene: -
clone size: many
J gene: TRBJ1-6
CDR3 DNA: TGTGCCAGCAGCTTACCAAATTCACCCCTCCACTTT
CDR3 protein: CASSLPNSPLHF

V gene: TRBV5-4
D gene: TRBD1
clone size: many
J gene: TRBJ2-7
CDR3 DNA: TGTGCCAGCAGCTGGGACAGGGCTTCCGAGCAGTACTTC
CDR3 protein: CASSWDRASEQYF

V gene: TRBV11-2
D gene: -
clone size: few
J gene: TRBJ1-2
CDR3 DNA: TGTGCCAGCAGCTTAGAGGTGTATGGCTACACCTTC
CDR3 protein: CASSLEVYGYTF

V gene: TRBV2
D gene: TRBD2
clone size: -
J gene: TRBJ2-1
CDR3 DNA: TGTGCCAGCAGGGAAGCTAGCGGGAGAGGGGCGTACAATGAGCAGTTCTTC
CDR3 protein: CASREASGRGAYNEQFF

V gene: TRBV21-1
D gene: -
clone size: few
J gene: TRBJ1-3
CDR3 DNA: TGTGCCAGCAGGGGGGAGGGACGGAGCTCTGGAAACACCATATATTTT
CDR3 protein: CASRGEGRSSGNTIYF

V gene: TRBV6-1
D gene: -
clone size: -
J gene: TRBJ1-2
CDR3 DNA: TGTGCCAGCAGTGCTGACGGGACCGGAGGCTACACCTTC
CDR3 protein: CASSADGTGGYTF

V gene: TRBV11-2
D gene: -
clone size: few
J gene: TRBJ1-6
CDR3 DNA: TGTGCCAGCAGCCAAGCGGGGGCAGACTATAATTCACCCCTCCACTTT
CDR3 protein: CASSQAGADYNSPLHF

V gene: TRBV5-1
D gene: -
clone size: -
J gene: TRBJ2-5
CDR3 DNA: TGCGCCAGCAGCTTGGTGACAGGCACTAGGCAAGAGACCCAGTACTTC
CDR3 protein: CASSLVTGTRQETQYF

V gene: TRBV6-1
D gene: -
clone size: few
J gene: TRBJ1-4
CDR3 DNA: TGTGCCAGCAGTGAAATCAGGGGAAGTGGTGAAAAACTGTTTTTT
CDR3 protein: CASSEIRGSGEKLFF

V gene: TRBV5-1
D gene: TRBD1
clone size: few
J gene: TRBJ1-1
CDR3 DNA: TGCGCCAGCAGCCTCGGACAGGGGGTTGTGAACACTGAAGCTTTCTTT
CDR3 protein: CASSLGQGVVNTEAFF

V gene: TRBV28
D gene: TRBD1
clone size: -
J gene: TRBJ1-2
CDR3 DNA: TGTGCCAGCAGTTTACCGGGACAGGGTAACTATGGCTACACCTTC
CDR3 protein: CASSLPGQGNYGYTF

V gene: TRBV28
D gene: -
clone size: -
J gene: TRBJ2-7
CDR3 DNA: TGTGCCAGCAGCCCGAGGAGCGGGGAGCAGTACTTC
CDR3 protein: CASSPRSGEQYF

V gene: TRBV5-4
D gene: TRBD1
clone size: -
J gene: TRBJ2-3
CDR3 DNA: TGTGCCAGCAGAGGGACAGCCTCTAGCACAGATACGCAGTATTTT
CDR3 protein: CASRGTASSTDTQYF

V gene: TRBV9
D gene: -
clone size: once
J gene: TRBJ2-7
CDR3 DNA: TGTGCCAGCAGCGTAGGCCACAGCTCTAGCTCCTACGAGCAGTACTTC
CDR3 protein: CASSVGHSSSSYEQYF

V gene: TRBV19
D gene: -
clone size: -
J gene: TRBJ2-7
CDR3 DNA: TGTGCCAGTAGCCTCCCCGGAGGCGACAGGAGTTACGAGCAGTACTTC
CDR3 protein: CASSLPGGDRSYEQYF

V gene: TRBV7-6
D gene: TRBD1
clone size: -
J gene: TRBJ2-7
CDR3 DNA: TGTGCCAGCAGCGCGGCAGGGGGCGGCGAGCAGTACTTC
CDR3 protein: CASSAAGGGEQYF

V gene: TRBV28
D gene: TRBD1
clone size: -
J gene: TRBJ1-6
CDR3 DNA: TGTGCCAGCGTCGCTGGACAGGGGCGGGATTCACCCCTCCACTTT
CDR3 protein: CASVAGQGRDSPLHF

V gene: TRBV30
D gene: TRBD2
clone size: -
J gene: TRBJ2-3
CDR3 DNA: TGTGCCTGGAGTATAGCGGGAGTCACAGATACGCAGTATTTT
CDR3 protein: CAWSIAGVTDTQYF

V gene: TRBV28
D gene: TRBD2
clone size: -
J gene: TRBJ2-5
CDR3 DNA: TGTGCCAGCAGTTTAAGAGCGGGGGGGCTCGGAGAGACCCAGTACTTC
CDR3 protein: CASSLRAGGLGETQYF

V gene: TRBV28
D gene: TRBD2
clone size: -
J gene: TRBJ2-3
CDR3 DNA: TGTGCCAGCAGTTTGGGACTAGCAACAGATACGCAGTATTTT
CDR3 protein: CASSLGLATDTQYF

V gene: TRBV7-9
D gene: -
clone size: -
J gene: TRBJ2-5
CDR3 DNA: TGTGCCAGCAGCCGGAAGTCAGGGACCCAGTACTTC
CDR3 protein: CASSRKSGTQYF

V gene: TRBV5-1
D gene: -
clone size: few
J gene: TRBJ2-7
CDR3 DNA: TGCGCCAGCAGCCGCGACCGGTACGAGCAGTACTTC
CDR3 protein: CASSRDRYEQYF

V gene: TRBV10-3
D gene: TRBD2
clone size: -
J gene: TRBJ2-2
CDR3 DNA: TGTGCCATCAGTGAGACGGCGGGGGGATCGATCGGGGAGCTGTTTTTT
CDR3 protein: CAISETAGGSIGELFF

V gene: TRBV9
D gene: TRBD2
clone size: -
J gene: TRBJ2-5
CDR3 DNA: TGTGCCAGCAGCGTAGGAACAGGGACTAGCTGGCGGGAGACCCAGTACTTC
CDR3 protein: CASSVGTGTSWRETQYF

V gene: TRBV28
D gene: -
clone size: -
J gene: TRBJ1-5
CDR3 DNA: TGTGCCAGCAGTTCAGGGTTATGGCAGCCCCAGCATTTT
CDR3 protein: CASSSGLWQPQHF

V gene: TRBV5-8
D gene: -
clone size: -
J gene: TRBJ2-7
CDR3 DNA: TGTGCCAGCAGCCTACACTACGAGCAGTACTTC
CDR3 protein: CASSLHYEQYF

V gene: TRBV29-1
D gene: TRBD1
clone size: -
J gene: TRBJ2-1
CDR3 DNA: TGCAGCGCCGACAGGGGAAATGAGCAGTTCTTC
CDR3 protein: CSADRGNEQFF

V gene: TRBV2
D gene: TRBD2
clone size: -
J gene: TRBJ2-3
CDR3 DNA: TGTGCCAGCAGTGCATTGGACAAGGGGAGGGGAGATACGCAGTATTTT
CDR3 protein: CASSALDKGRGDTQYF

V gene: TRBV9
D gene: TRBD1
clone size: -
J gene: TRBJ2-3
CDR3 DNA: TGTGCCAGCAGCAACAACAGGGGGCCCACAGATACGCAGTATTTT
CDR3 protein: CASSNNRGPTDTQYF

V gene: TRBV19
D gene: TRBD1
clone size: -
J gene: TRBJ2-7
CDR3 DNA: TGTGCCAGTAGTATAGATTTACCGGGGACAGGTTCTTCCTACGAGCAGTACTTC
CDR3 protein: CASSIDLPGTGSSYEQYF

V gene: TRBV5-1
D gene: TRBD2
clone size: -
J gene: TRBJ2-3
CDR3 DNA: TGCGCCAGCAGCTTAGGGACTAGCGGGGTCGGAGATACGCAGTATTTT
CDR3 protein: CASSLGTSGVGDTQYF

V gene: TRBV5-1
D gene: TRBD1
clone size: -
J gene: TRBJ1-1
CDR3 DNA: TGCGCCAGCACTTTGGTGGGGTTAGCAGGGGGCGCAGCGACTGAAGCTTTCTTT
CDR3 protein: CASTLVGLAGGAATEAFF

V gene: TRBV18
D gene: -
clone size: -
J gene: TRBJ2-5
CDR3 DNA: TGTGCCAGCTCACCGAGGCAGGAAGAGACCCAGTACTTC
CDR3 protein: CASSPRQEETQYF

V gene: TRBV2
D gene: -
clone size: few
J gene: TRBJ1-1
CDR3 DNA: TGTGCCAGCAGTGAACAGGGTCTGGGTGCTTTCTTT
CDR3 protein: CASSEQGLGAFF

V gene: TRBV27
D gene: TRBD2
clone size: -
J gene: TRBJ2-5
CDR3 DNA: TGTGCCAGCATCGACTCAGCGGGAGGCTCCCAGTACTTC
CDR3 protein: CASIDSAGGSQYF

V gene: TRBV7-9
D gene: TRBD1
clone size: -
J gene: TRBJ1-2
CDR3 DNA: TGTGCCAGCAGCACGTGGGCAGGGGGCGACTATGGCTACACCTTC
CDR3 protein: CASSTWAGGDYGYTF

V gene: TRBV10-3
D gene: -
clone size: -
J gene: TRBJ2-6
CDR3 DNA: TGTGCCATCACCGGGGGCACTGGGGCCAACGTCCTGACTTTC
CDR3 protein: CAITGGTGANVLTF

V gene: TRBV10-3
D gene: -
clone size: -
J gene: TRBJ2-7
CDR3 DNA: TGTGCCATCAGTGACTCCGAGGGCAACTTCTTC
CDR3 protein: CAISDSEGNFF

V gene: TRBV6-1
D gene: -
clone size: -
J gene: TRBJ1-1
CDR3 DNA: TGTGCCAGCAGTCGTTCTACGGAAGCTTTCTTT
CDR3 protein: CASSRSTEAFF

V gene: TRBV5-1
D gene: TRBD2
clone size: -
J gene: TRBJ2-5
CDR3 DNA: TGCGCCAGCCACTTGGGACTAGCGGGGGGTCAAGAGACCCAGTACTTC
CDR3 protein: CASHLGLAGGQETQYF

V gene: TRBV5-1
D gene: TRBD2
clone size: -
J gene: TRBJ2-3
CDR3 DNA: TGCGCCAGCAAACTAGCGGGGCGGAGCACAGATACGCAGTATTTT
CDR3 protein: CASKLAGRSTDTQYF

V gene: TRBV2
D gene: -
clone size: once
J gene: TRBJ2-3
CDR3 DNA: TGTGCCACGGGATCTACCTACACAGATACGCAGTATTTT
CDR3 protein: CATGSTYTDTQYF

V gene: TRBV4-3
D gene: -
clone size: -
J gene: TRBJ2-5
CDR3 DNA: TGCGCCAGCAGCCGCTGGACCGAAGAGACCCAGTACTTC
CDR3 protein: CASSRWTEETQYF

V gene: TRBV6-6
D gene: TRBD1
clone size: -
J gene: TRBJ1-1
CDR3 DNA: TGTGCCAGCAGTTGGGGACAGTCGAACACTGAAGCTTTCTTT
CDR3 protein: CASSWGQSNTEAFF

V gene: TRBV5-1
D gene: TRBD1
clone size: -
J gene: TRBJ1-1
CDR3 DNA: TGCGCCAGCAGCCAAGACAGGGGGCTTGTGCACACTGAAGCTTTCTTT
CDR3 protein: CASSQDRGLVHTEAFF

V gene: TRBV27
D gene: -
clone size: -
J gene: TRBJ1-1
CDR3 DNA: TGTGCCAGCAGCCAAAACTTGAACACTGAAGCTTTCTTT
CDR3 protein: CASSQNLNTEAFF

V gene: TRBV5-1
D gene: -
clone size: -
J gene: TRBJ1-5
CDR3 DNA: TGCGCCAGCAGCTTCTACCGGGACGCCCACAATCAGCCCCAGCATTTT
CDR3 protein: CASSFYRDAHNQPQHF

V gene: TRBV7-8
D gene: TRBD1
clone size: -
J gene: TRBJ1-1
CDR3 DNA: TGTGCCAGCAGACAGGGGTTGGAGAACACTGAAGCTTTCTTT
CDR3 protein: CASRQGLENTEAFF